What follows describes a single T cell receptor (beta chain). The antigen is undetermined. Time point: patch test 2, 6 weeks after DPC sensitization. Treatment here: therapeutic diphenylcyclopropenone sensitization with weekly scalp DPC. Blood draws came first, before each patch test. The data originate from a study of human T cells and chemical hapten exposure. Notes on the study in general: Sensitizing with DPC caused no change in TCRs above 1 in 1000 frequency. While controls formed fewer of them, expanded TCRs formed significantly more large CDR3 similarity clusters.

For the library, individual cDNA molecules each received unique molecular identifiers. TCRdb passed the RACE reads through MiXCR, listing each CDR3 protein once. The sample records a few hundred thousand distinct CDR3 sequences, under 6.5% being singletons. The CDR3 has 15 amino acids. V lost 5 bases to trimming and J lost 1 base, with 15 bases between them. Germline V CDR1 and CDR2: LNHDA, SQIVND (reference sequence). The specimen was whole blood, collected in connection with sensitization to the hapten diphenylcyclopropenone (DPC). This sequence was found in a woman aged 18-29 years with alopecia areata. Some clones in this sample may be carry-over from other donors' samples. The V and J genes are TRBV19 and TRBJ2-7; D perhaps matches TRBD1 (5 bases). CDR3 coding DNA: TGTGCCAGTAGTTCCCGCCGACAGCTTTCCTACGAGCAGTACTTC. This sequence encodes CASSSRRQLSYEQYF.